The rows below give T cell receptor beta chains drawn from one sample of a study of PD-1 and CTLA-4 blockade in melanoma. Profiling relied on immunoSEQ multiplex PCR, and the TCRdb table lists in-frame clones only, not all of them. The sample gives some 7,100 clones, about 80% of which show up once; 39% is in the top ten. Sequencing was performed on CD8+ T cells from peripheral blood, taken before anti-PD-1 treatment. All receptors come from a human donor with melanoma. Each CDR3 is given with its conserved first and last residue. The order of the fields is CDR3 length, V gene, clone size, J gene, D gene, CDR3 protein, CDR3 DNA. A D gene is named only where the DNA matches it firmly. Some rows mark clone size as missing; the rest say once, few, many or name a class of expanded clone.

>13|TRBV30|few|TRBJ2-7|NA
CAWSRGEGYEQYF
TGTGCCTGGAGTCGAGGGGAAGGTTACGAGCAGTACTTC
>23|TRBV6-6|NA|TRBJ2-1|TRBD1
CASSYEMGQGDRPSLLTYNEQFF
TGTGCCAGCAGCTATGAGATGGGACAGGGGGACCGACCCTCACTGTTGACCTACAATGAGCAGTTCTTC
>15|TRBV27|NA|TRBJ1-2|NA
CASSPDQLLYYGYTF
TGTGCCAGCAGTCCCGACCAACTCCTCTACTATGGCTACACCTTC
>14|TRBV28|NA|TRBJ1-5|NA
CASSATGSNQPQHF
TGTGCCAGCAGTGCCACAGGGAGCAATCAGCCCCAGCATTTT
>16|TRBV5-5|NA|TRBJ1-1|TRBD1
CASSYGTGYLNTEAFF
TGTGCCAGCAGCTACGGGACAGGTTATCTGAACACTGAAGCTTTCTTT
>14|TRBV5-6|few|TRBJ2-7|TRBD1
CASSSDRGVYEQYF
TGTGCCAGCAGCTCGGACAGGGGGGTCTACGAGCAGTACTTC
>14|TRBV6-2/TRBV6-3|NA|TRBJ2-7|TRBD1
CASSYTGGSYEQYF
TGTGCCAGCAGTTACACAGGGGGCTCCTACGAGCAGTACTTC
>12|TRBV12-3/TRBV12-4|once|TRBJ1-4|NA
CASSSGKSELFF
TGTGCCAGCAGTTCCGGGAAGTCGGAACTGTTTTTT
>13|TRBV19|NA|TRBJ1-1|NA
CASRPGGLLEAFF
TGTGCCAGTAGGCCCGGGGGTCTACTCGAAGCTTTCTTT
>15|TRBV24-1|NA|TRBJ2-1|NA
CATMGAGSVRDEQFF
TGTGCCACCATGGGGGCCGGTAGCGTAAGGGATGAACAGTTCTTC
>14|TRBV7-6|NA|TRBJ2-1|TRBD1
CASSSGQGGYEQFF
TGTGCCAGCAGCTCAGGACAGGGTGGGTATGAGCAGTTCTTC
>13|TRBV13|NA|TRBJ1-1|NA
CASSLGQAGEAFF
TGTGCCAGCAGCTTAGGTCAAGCGGGTGAAGCTTTCTTT
>17|TRBV4-1|NA|TRBJ1-3|NA
CASSQVYGPSSGNTIYF
TGCGCCAGCAGCCAAGTTTATGGACCTTCCTCTGGAAACACCATATATTTT
>15|TRBV7-6|NA|TRBJ1-5|TRBD1
CASSPGQGLGQPQHF
TGTGCCAGCAGCCCGGGACAGGGCCTAGGACAGCCCCAGCATTTT
>16|TRBV6-5|NA|TRBJ2-4|TRBD1
CASSSLPGTDENIQYF
TGTGCCAGCAGTTCCCTTCCCGGGACAGACGAAAACATTCAGTACTTC
>14|TRBV11-3|NA|TRBJ1-4|NA
CASSPRGSNEKLFF
TGTGCCAGCAGCCCCAGGGGCTCTAATGAAAAACTGTTTTTT
>14|TRBV19|NA|TRBJ2-7|TRBD2
CASSSSGLGYEQYF
TGTGCCAGTAGCTCTAGCGGGTTGGGCTACGAGCAGTACTTC
>15|TRBV19|NA|TRBJ1-1|TRBD1
CASSPRTGGNTEAFF
TGTGCCAGTAGTCCTAGGACAGGTGGGAACACTGAAGCTTTCTTT
>12|TRBV12-3/TRBV12-4|NA|TRBJ1-2|NA
CASSQGGYGYTF
TGTGCCAGCAGTCAAGGCGGCTATGGCTACACCTTC
>15|TRBV15|NA|TRBJ2-5|NA
CATSRDLGEVETQYF
TGTGCCACCAGCAGAGATTTAGGGGAGGTTGAGACCCAGTACTTC
>11|TRBV20-1|NA|TRBJ1-2|NA
CSATWGYGYTF
TGCAGTGCTACTTGGGGATATGGCTACACCTTC
>15|TRBV9|NA|TRBJ1-2|TRBD1
CASSPPDRVNHGYTF
TGTGCCAGCAGCCCCCCGGACAGGGTTAATCATGGCTACACCTTC
>15|TRBV9|few|TRBJ2-7|TRBD2
CASSVGASGSQGQYF
TGTGCCAGCAGCGTAGGGGCTAGCGGGAGTCAGGGGCAGTACTTC
>15|TRBV4-1|NA|TRBJ1-5|TRBD1
CASSQGQGSNQPQHF
TGCGCCAGCAGCCAAGGACAGGGAAGCAATCAGCCCCAGCATTTT
>13|TRBV13|NA|TRBJ2-7|TRBD2
CASSSPSGGEQYF
TGTGCCAGCAGCTCGCCTAGCGGGGGCGAGCAGTACTTC
>12|TRBV25-1|NA|TRBJ2-7|NA
CASSPSGYEQYF
TGTGCCAGCAGCCCGAGCGGGTACGAGCAGTACTTC
>16|TRBV9|NA|TRBJ2-3|TRBD1
CASSVEGQSSTDTQYF
TGTGCCAGCAGCGTAGAGGGACAGTCTAGCACAGATACGCAGTATTTT
>13|TRBV6-5|NA|TRBJ1-5|NA
CASSLGRNQPQHF
TGTGCCAGCAGTCTAGGGAGAAATCAGCCCCAGCATTTT
>14|TRBV7-9|NA|TRBJ1-1|NA
CASSLRNLNTEAFF
TGTGCCAGCAGCTTAAGAAACCTGAACACTGAAGCTTTCTTT
>14|TRBV30|few|TRBJ2-7|NA
CAWSPGTASYEQYF
TGTGCCTGGAGTCCGGGGACGGCTTCCTACGAGCAGTACTTC
>17|TRBV7-8|medium-sized|TRBJ2-1|TRBD1
CASSISSGQSSYNEQFF
TGTGCCAGCAGCATTAGTTCGGGACAGAGCTCCTACAATGAGCAGTTCTTC
>12|TRBV30|NA|TRBJ2-1|NA
CAWSVGYNEQFF
TGTGCCTGGAGTGTGGGGTACAATGAGCAGTTCTTC
>14|TRBV4-3|few|TRBJ1-5|TRBD1
CASSRGTGNQPQHF
TGCGCCAGCAGCCGTGGGACAGGGAATCAGCCCCAGCATTTT
>14|TRBV12-5|NA|TRBJ1-1|NA
CASGSEAAPSEAFF
TGTGCTAGTGGTTCCGAGGCCGCGCCGTCTGAAGCTTTCTTT
>14|TRBV10-2|NA|TRBJ1-1|TRBD1
CASSAGGRNTEAFF
TGCGCCAGCAGTGCAGGGGGCCGGAACACTGAAGCTTTCTTT
>14|TRBV5-6|NA|TRBJ1-5|TRBD1
CASSPGTVNQPQHF
TGTGCCAGCAGCCCTGGGACAGTCAATCAGCCCCAGCATTTT
>12|TRBV11-2|NA|TRBJ1-2|NA
CASSLGNYGYTF
TGTGCCAGCAGCTTAGGGAACTATGGCTACACCTTC
>16|TRBV6-6|NA|TRBJ2-1|TRBD2
CASSRWTSGGAHEQFF
TGTGCCAGCAGTCGCTGGACTAGCGGGGGGGCACATGAGCAGTTCTTC
>13|TRBV30|NA|TRBJ2-2|NA
CAWSNGYTGELFF
TGTGCCTGGAGCAACGGGTACACCGGGGAGCTGTTTTTT
>15|TRBV19|NA|TRBJ2-7|TRBD1
CASSSFRDRGYEQYF
TGTGCCAGTAGTAGTTTCCGGGACAGGGGCTACGAGCAGTACTTC
>18|TRBV10-3|NA|TRBJ1-4|TRBD1
CAISEIPGTGEAGEKLFF
TGTGCCATCAGTGAGATCCCGGGAACAGGGGAGGCGGGTGAAAAACTGTTTTTT
>17|TRBV2|once|TRBJ2-7|TRBD1
CASSWAPDRLSSYEQYF
TGTGCCAGCAGTTGGGCCCCGGACAGGTTGAGCTCCTACGAGCAGTACTTC
>11|TRBV2|NA|TRBJ2-7|NA
CASGGGFEQYF
TGTGCCAGTGGTGGGGGTTTCGAGCAGTACTTC
>15|TRBV6-5|once|TRBJ1-2|NA
CASTRRSLAGYGYTF
TGTGCCAGCACTCGAAGATCCTTAGCGGGGTATGGCTACACCTTC
>16|TRBV15|few|TRBJ1-6|NA
CATSRDSWYLNSPLHF
TGTGCCACCAGCAGGGATTCCTGGTACCTCAATTCACCCCTCCACTTT
>15|TRBV19|once|TRBJ1-6|NA
CASSSVDSSNSPLHF
TGTGCCAGTAGTTCGGTGGACTCCTCTAATTCACCCCTCCACTTT
>15|TRBV4-3|NA|TRBJ1-6|NA
CASSQDRASSSPLHF
TGCGCCAGCAGCCAAGATCGGGCTTCTAGTTCACCCCTCCACTTT
>15|TRBV6-2/TRBV6-3|NA|TRBJ2-7|TRBD2
CASSYSTSGGAEQYF
TGTGCCAGCAGTTACTCGACTAGCGGGGGGGCCGAGCAGTACTTC
>16|TRBV9|medium-sized|TRBJ2-1|NA
CASSDRQSRVHNEQFF
TGTGCCAGCAGCGACCGCCAATCCCGGGTCCACAATGAGCAGTTCTTC
>17|TRBV5-8|few|TRBJ2-1|NA
CASSPDTGRRSYNEQFF
TGTGCCAGCAGCCCGGACACGGGGCGTAGGTCCTACAATGAGCAGTTCTTC
>15|TRBV2|NA|TRBJ1-1|NA
CASSERQVMVTEAFF
TGTGCCAGCAGTGAGCGGCAGGTTATGGTCACTGAAGCTTTCTTT
>15|TRBV27|NA|TRBJ2-2|NA
CASSLSITGTGELFF
TGTGCCAGCAGTTTATCTATTACAGGGACCGGGGAGCTGTTTTTT
>12|TRBV13|NA|TRBJ1-2|NA
CASSLGRRGYTF
TGTGCCAGCAGCTTAGGGCGCCGGGGCTACACCTTC
>12|TRBV6-2/TRBV6-3|NA|TRBJ2-7|NA
CASSPRDGEQYF
TGTGCCAGCAGTCCCCGCGATGGCGAGCAGTACTTC
>14|TRBV19|NA|TRBJ1-1|NA
CASSIPAGNTEAFF
TGTGCCAGTAGTATACCGGCAGGAAACACTGAAGCTTTCTTT